The 28 T cell receptor beta chains listed next were all sequenced from one sample in a study of blood T cell repertoires in COVID-19 (dated by TCRdb to 2020 to 2022). Preparation of the library involved the immunoSEQ multiplex PCR assay. Imported from immuneACCESS, the table was reduced by TCRdb to in-frame sequences with V and J called. These copies leave out some clones; in studies compared against another copy, an unresolved V gene accounts for under half, and the cause of the remainder is not known. In this sample the table shows roughly 140,000 clones, 88% of which occur a single time. The ten largest clonotypes hold about 1.5% of the sample. Source material: peripheral blood. These receptors were obtained from a woman aged 45-65 years with acute or convalescent COVID-19.

The CDR3 spells CASTPVGGLNTEAFF. The CDR3 DNA sequence: TGCGCCAGCACCCCCGTCGGGGGGCTGAACACTGAAGCTTTCTTT. This chain links TRBV5-1 with TRBJ1-1; D might be TRBD1 (6 bases). The germline V gene has CDR1 SGHRS and CDR2 YFSETQ. The V end was cut by 6 bases, the J end by 0 bases, with 15 bases between. The CDR3 covers 15 residues.

This clone has just one count. This chain joins TRBV5-4 and TRBJ1-2, with D possibly being TRBD1 (6 bases). Deletions cut 0 bases from V and 7 bases from J, with 19 bases between. This CDR3 is built from 16 residues. Germline V gives CDR1 SGHNT, CDR2 YYREEE (reference sequence). The DNA of the CDR3 is TGTGCCAGCAGCTTGGAACACAGGGAACGCCTGGGTGGCTACACCTTC. Its translation: CASSLEHRERLGGYTF.

This chain connects TRBV7-2 to TRBJ2-7; the match to TRBD1 covers 7 bases. CDR3 length: 14 amino acids. Per the germline V gene, CDR1 is SGHTA and CDR2 is FQGNSA. The trim removed 1 base at V and 2 bases at J, leaving 2 bases unmatched. The CDR3 bases are TGTGCCAGCAGCTTAGGTCAGGGGGCCTACGAGCAGTACTTC. Translating it yields CASSLGQGAYEQYF.

The V call is TRBV7-9, the J call TRBJ1-1; D ambiguous. Germline lookup yields CDR1 SEHNR and CDR2 FQNEAQ (reference sequence). V was trimmed by 3 bases and J by 3 bases, leaving 5 bases between them. This CDR3 is built from 12 residues. In nucleotides, the CDR3 is TGTGCCAGCAGCTTCTCCGACACTGAAGCTTTCTTT. As protein: CASSFSDTEAFF.

V usage is TRBV27 and J usage is TRBJ1-4; a possible D gene is TRBD1 (6 bases). Between the trimmed V and J ends, which lost 7 bases and 0 bases, there was a span of 21 bases. The CDR3 sequence is 18 residues long. Germline assignment: CDR1 MNHEY and CDR2 SMNVEV (reference sequence). The CDR3 loop is CASKPDRSGTATNEKLFF. The CDR3 DNA follows: TGTGCCAGCAAGCCCGACAGGTCCGGAACCGCAACTAATGAAAAACTGTTTTTT.

The genes are TRBV5-1 and TRBJ2-1, with a possible D match to TRBD2 (5 bases). This CDR3 spans 13 amino acids. Trimming removed 4 bases from V and 6 bases from J, with 11 bases in between. CDR1 and CDR2 (germline): SGHRS, YFSETQ. CDR3 amino acids: CASSVGMSNEQFF. The CDR3 DNA reads as TGCGCCAGCAGCGTCGGGATGAGCAATGAGCAGTTCTTC.

The chain links TRBV19 to TRBJ2-3; possibly TRBD2 for D (7 bases). Per germline, CDR1 LNHDA and CDR2 SQIVND (reference sequence). The CDR3 is 16 residues long. V was cut by 7 bases and J by 3 bases, with 20 bases left in between. CDR3 in amino acids: CASTLGGGPGTDTQYF. In nucleotides, the CDR3 is TGTGCCAGTACCCTGGGAGGGGGGCCAGGAACAGATACGCAGTATTTT.

This clone is a singleton in its sample. The chain combines TRBV28 with TRBJ2-7; 7 nucleotides line up with TRBD1. Germline V CDR1 and CDR2: MDHEN, SYDVKM. The trim removed 3 bases at V and 2 bases at J, leaving 7 bases unmatched. This CDR3 has 15 amino acids. The CDR3 sequence: CASSFFGQGAYEQYF. CDR3 sequence (DNA): TGTGCCAGCAGTTTTTTTGGGCAGGGGGCCTACGAGCAGTACTTC.

This rearrangement joins TRBV11-2 to TRBJ1-1; D unclear. V dropped 1 base and J dropped 9 bases, with 6 bases sitting between them. Germline V gene data show CDR1 as SGHAT and CDR2 as FQNNGV. The CDR3 is 11 amino acids. The CDR3: CASSLGQKAFF. The CDR3 DNA reads as TGTGCCAGCAGCTTAGGGCAGAAAGCTTTCTTT.

Of note for this clone: At one boundary the junction diverges from the germline segment, which might be a read error. The CDR3 nucleotides are TGTGCCAGCAGTCAAGATCCAGGGGACACCGGGGAGCTGTTTTTT. It yields the protein CASSQDPGDTGELFF. The chain is built from TRBV14 and TRBJ2-2; a weak D match, TRBD1 (6 bases). From germline, CDR1 is SGHDN and CDR2 FVKESK. This CDR3 has 15 residues.

This sequence joins TRBV6-1 and TRBJ1-1, with D maybe TRBD1 (6 bases). The CDR3 is 16 amino acids. Germline V lookup: CDR1 MNHNS, CDR2 SASEGT. V was trimmed by 3 bases and J by 0 bases, leaving 14 bases between them. The CDR3 protein is CASSDVWGHLNTEAFF. DNA for the CDR3: TGTGCCAGCAGTGATGTATGGGGACATCTGAACACTGAAGCTTTCTTT.

J is TRBJ1-6 and V is TRBV19; 9 nucleotides match TRBD1. The CDR3 covers 15 residues. Germline CDR1 is LNHDA and CDR2 is SQIVND (reference sequence). Trimming at V came to 7 bases and at J to 10 bases, leaving 11 bases not matched to a gene. The chain's CDR3 is CASTSRDRERSPLHF. In DNA form, the CDR3 reads TGTGCCAGTACCTCGAGGGACAGGGAAAGATCACCCCTCCACTTT.

The chain carries TRBV27 and TRBJ2-3; maybe TRBD2 (6 bases). CDR3 length: 13 amino acids. Per the germline V gene, CDR1 is MNHEY and CDR2 is SMNVEV (reference sequence). V was cut by 7 bases and J by 5 bases, with 13 bases left in between. The CDR3 coding sequence is TGTGCCAGCACCACACTGGGGGGAGATACGCAGTATTTT. It specifies CASTTLGGDTQYF.

The chain joins TRBV7-3 to TRBJ1-5, with 8 bases that match TRBD1. Losses at the gene ends were 2 bases for V and 4 bases for J; bases not matched to a gene: 4. From germline, CDR1 is SGHTA and CDR2 FQGTGA. The CDR3 spans 15 residues. The CDR3 protein is CASSLQGAWNQPQHF. CDR3 DNA: TGTGCCAGCAGCTTACAGGGGGCTTGGAATCAGCCCCAGCATTTT.

This chain connects TRBV4-2 to TRBJ2-3; the D is unclear. V was cut by 4 bases and J by 5 bases, with 7 bases left in between. Germline CDR1 and CDR2: LGHNA and YNFKEQ. CDR3 length: 12 residues. DNA of the CDR3: TGTGCCAGCAGCCTTAAACTAGATACGCAGTATTTT. It is translated as CASSLKLDTQYF.

The gene calls are TRBV28 and TRBJ2-7; TRBD2 aligns across 8 bases. The V gene's germline CDR1 is MDHEN and CDR2 SYDVKM. The CDR3 is 16 amino acids. With 3 bases clipped from V and 1 base from J, the junction kept 8 bases outside the gene matches. The CDR3 sequence: CASSFFSGVGSYEQYF. The CDR3 DNA reads as TGTGCCAGCAGTTTCTTTAGCGGGGTGGGGTCCTACGAGCAGTACTTC. Drawing the rest from reference TRBV28 and TRBJ2-7, the complete variable domain is DVKVTQSSRYLVKRTGEKVFLECVQDMDHENMFWYRQDPGLGLRLIYFSYDVKMKEKGDIPEGYSVSREKKERFSLILESASTNQTSMYLCASSFFSGVGSYEQYFGPGTRLTVT.

Only a few counts were recorded for this clone. The chain uses TRBV4-2 and TRBJ1-1; the D gene is possibly TRBD1 (6 bases). There are 15 residues in the CDR3. The germline V gene encodes CDR1 LGHNA and CDR2 YNFKEQ. Trimming shortened V by 0 bases and J by 1 base, and 9 bases separated the two germline ends. The CDR3 DNA reads TGTGCCAGCAGCCAAGAAGGGACACCGAACACTGAAGCTTTCTTT. This translates into CASSQEGTPNTEAFF.

The chain combines TRBV3-1 (or the pseudogene TRBV3-2) with TRBJ2-3, with D tentatively TRBD2 (5 bases). The CDR3 length is 14 residues. Germline-derived CDR1 and CDR2 are LGHDT and YNNKEL (reference sequence). V was trimmed by 4 bases and J by 8 bases, leaving 16 bases between them. The CDR3 here is CASSRDPSFGTQYF. Written as DNA, the CDR3 is TGTGCCAGCAGCCGCGATCCTAGCTTTGGTACGCAGTATTTT.

The V call is TRBV6-5, the J call TRBJ1-6; D unclear. Trimming removed 5 bases from V and 10 bases from J, with 12 bases in between. Germline V gene data show CDR1 as MNHEY and CDR2 as SVGAGI. CDR3 length equals 13 residues. The CDR3 is CASSHRGGSPLHF. CDR3 coding DNA: TGTGCCAGCAGTCACCGGGGAGGCTCACCCCTCCACTTT.

CDR3 amino acids: CASSLRLAGALTDTQYF. CDR3 nucleotide sequence: TGTGCCAGCAGCTTAAGACTAGCGGGGGCGCTCACAGATACGCAGTATTTT. The chain uses TRBV5-4 and TRBJ2-3, with 12 bases matching TRBD2. The V gene end was trimmed by 2 bases and the J gene end by 2 bases; junction bases not matched to a gene: 6. Germline V CDR1 and CDR2: SGHNT, YYREEE (reference sequence). The CDR3 extends over 17 amino acids. The full variable domain, rest sourced from reference TRBV5-4 and TRBJ2-3, is ETGVTQSPTHLIKTRGQQVTLRCSSQSGHNTVSWYQQALGQGPQFIFQYYREEENGRGNFPPRFSGLQFPNYSSELNVNALELDDSALYLCASSLRLAGALTDTQYFGPGTRLTVL.

Turning to this clone: In the same sample, other DNA sequences code for this CDR3. This chain links TRBV11-1 with TRBJ1-1, with D possibly matching TRBD1 (6 bases). CDR3 size: 13 residues. Germline CDR1 is SGHAT and CDR2 is FQDESV (reference sequence). Trimming left V 5 bases short and J 5 bases short, with 12 bases between. Here the CDR3 DNA reads TGTGCCAGCAGCCCGTACAGGGAAACTGAAGCTTTCTTT. Its translation is CASSPYRETEAFF.

The chain is built from TRBV7-9 and TRBJ2-3; 9 positions agree with TRBD1. CDR1 is SEHNR, CDR2 FQNEAQ, per germline (reference sequence). The CDR3 runs to 15 residues. Trimming cost V 5 bases and J 3 bases; bases outside gene matches: 6. The CDR3 region has the DNA TGTGCCAGCAGCGCGGGACAGGGAGTGACAGATACGCAGTATTTT. The encoded protein is CASSAGQGVTDTQYF.

This clone was seen only once. The rearrangement links TRBV19 to TRBJ1-1; the D is unclear. CDR1 is LNHDA and CDR2 is SQIVND in the germline V gene (reference sequence). This CDR3 comprises 13 residues. V was shortened by 7 bases and J by 3 bases, with 12 bases between the two germline ends. CDR3 nucleotide sequence: TGTGCCAGTAACCCCGGGAGCTACACTGAAGCTTTCTTT. Amino acids: CASNPGSYTEAFF.

V and J are TRBV30 and TRBJ2-1; 8 positions agree with TRBD1. Germline V lookup: CDR1 GTSNPN, CDR2 SVGIG (reference sequence). The ends lost 3 bases at V and 8 bases at J; junction bases unmatched: 12. The CDR3 extends over 15 amino acids. CDR3 protein: CAWRDDRGYAHEQFF. Here the CDR3 DNA reads TGTGCCTGGAGAGATGACAGGGGTTATGCACATGAGCAGTTCTTC.

The J gene is TRBJ2-1, the V gene TRBV24-1, with 8 bases identical to TRBD2. Per the germline V gene, CDR1 is KGHDR and CDR2 is SFDVKD. V was clipped by 5 bases and J by 4 bases; unmatched bases: 9. This CDR3 contains 16 residues. CDR3 DNA sequence: TGTGCCACCAGTGCTGCAGCGGGAGTAAGTTACAATGAGCAGTTCTTC. Amino acid sequence: CATSAAAGVSYNEQFF.

This clone was counted between two and nine times. The genes are TRBV18 and TRBJ1-6; TRBD1 aligns across 8 bases. The CDR3 runs to 15 residues. Germline CDR1 and CDR2: KGHSH and LQKENI. With 3 bases clipped from V and 7 bases from J, the junction kept 5 bases outside the gene matches. CDR3 DNA: TGTGCCAGCTCACCGACAGGGGTGGCAAATTCACCCCTCCACTTT. This sequence encodes CASSPTGVANSPLHF.

CDR3 DNA: TGTGCCAGCAGTGAAGGCGGCAGTGCCTACGAGCAGTACTTC. This sequence encodes CASSEGGSAYEQYF. The chain carries TRBV6-1 and TRBJ2-7, with D uncertain. Germline V lookup: CDR1 MNHNS, CDR2 SASEGT. V lost 1 base and J 2 bases, leaving 9 bases between the germline ends. The CDR3 length is 14 residues.

The V and J genes are TRBV7-9 and TRBJ1-1, with D possibly being TRBD1 (5 bases). This CDR3 has 14 amino acids. The germline CDR1 and CDR2 sequences are SEHNR and FQNEAQ (reference sequence). Trimming pared 5 bases from V and 6 bases from J, leaving 16 bases between. The chain's CDR3 is CASSRGSREAEAFF. CDR3 in DNA: TGTGCCAGCAGCCGAGGGAGCAGGGAGGCTGAAGCTTTCTTT.